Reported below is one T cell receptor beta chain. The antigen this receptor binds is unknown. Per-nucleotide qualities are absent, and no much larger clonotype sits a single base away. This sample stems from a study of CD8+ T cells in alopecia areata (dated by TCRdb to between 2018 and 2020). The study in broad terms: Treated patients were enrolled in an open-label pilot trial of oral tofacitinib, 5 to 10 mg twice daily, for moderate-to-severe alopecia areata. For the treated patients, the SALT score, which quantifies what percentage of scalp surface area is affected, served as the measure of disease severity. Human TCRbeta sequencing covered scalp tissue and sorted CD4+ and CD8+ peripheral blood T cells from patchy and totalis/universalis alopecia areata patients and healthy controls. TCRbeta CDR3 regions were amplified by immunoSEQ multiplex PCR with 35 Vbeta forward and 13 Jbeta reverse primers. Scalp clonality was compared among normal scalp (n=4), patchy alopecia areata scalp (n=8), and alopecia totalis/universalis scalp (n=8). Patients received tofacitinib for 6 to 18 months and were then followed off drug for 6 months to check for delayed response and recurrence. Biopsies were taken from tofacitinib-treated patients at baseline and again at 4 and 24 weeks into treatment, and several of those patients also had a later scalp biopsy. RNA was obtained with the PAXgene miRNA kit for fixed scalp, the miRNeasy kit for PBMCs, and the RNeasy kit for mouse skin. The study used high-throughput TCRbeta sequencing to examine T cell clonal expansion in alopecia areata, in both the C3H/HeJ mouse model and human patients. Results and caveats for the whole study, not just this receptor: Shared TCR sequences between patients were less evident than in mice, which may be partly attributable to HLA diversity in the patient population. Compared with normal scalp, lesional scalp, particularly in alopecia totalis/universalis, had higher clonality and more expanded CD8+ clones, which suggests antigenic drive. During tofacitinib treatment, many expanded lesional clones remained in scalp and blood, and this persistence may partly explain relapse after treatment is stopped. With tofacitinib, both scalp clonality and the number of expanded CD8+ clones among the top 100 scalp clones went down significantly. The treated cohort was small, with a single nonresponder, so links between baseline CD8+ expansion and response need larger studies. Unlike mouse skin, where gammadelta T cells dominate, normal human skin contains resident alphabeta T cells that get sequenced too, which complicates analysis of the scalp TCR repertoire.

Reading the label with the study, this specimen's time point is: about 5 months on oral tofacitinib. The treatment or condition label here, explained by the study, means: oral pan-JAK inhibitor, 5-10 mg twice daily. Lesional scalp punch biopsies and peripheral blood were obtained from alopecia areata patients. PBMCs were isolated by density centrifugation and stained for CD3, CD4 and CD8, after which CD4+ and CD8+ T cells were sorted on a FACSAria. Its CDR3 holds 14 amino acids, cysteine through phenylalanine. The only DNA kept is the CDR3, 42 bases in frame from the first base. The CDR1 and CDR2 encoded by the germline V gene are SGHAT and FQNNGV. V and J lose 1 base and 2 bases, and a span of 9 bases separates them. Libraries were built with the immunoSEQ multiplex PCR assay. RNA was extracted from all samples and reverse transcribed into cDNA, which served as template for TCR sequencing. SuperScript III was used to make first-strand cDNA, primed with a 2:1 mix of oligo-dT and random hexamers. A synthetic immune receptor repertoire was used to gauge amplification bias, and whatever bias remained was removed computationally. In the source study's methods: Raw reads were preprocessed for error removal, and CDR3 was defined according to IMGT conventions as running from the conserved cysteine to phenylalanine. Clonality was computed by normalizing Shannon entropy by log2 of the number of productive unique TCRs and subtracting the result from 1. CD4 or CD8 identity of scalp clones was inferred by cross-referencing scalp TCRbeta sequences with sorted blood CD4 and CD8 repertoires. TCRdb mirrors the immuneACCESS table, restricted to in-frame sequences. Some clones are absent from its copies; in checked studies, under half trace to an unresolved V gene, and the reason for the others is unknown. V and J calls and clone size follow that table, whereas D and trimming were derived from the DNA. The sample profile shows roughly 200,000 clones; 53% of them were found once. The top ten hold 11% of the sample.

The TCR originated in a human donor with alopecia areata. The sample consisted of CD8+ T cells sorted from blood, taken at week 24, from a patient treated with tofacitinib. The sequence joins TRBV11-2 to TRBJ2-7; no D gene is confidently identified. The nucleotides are TGTGCCAGCAGCTTAGGGGTGGGGACCTACGAGCAGTACTTC. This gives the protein CASSLGVGTYEQYF.